These 30 T cell receptor beta chains were all obtained from the same sample, sequenced in a study of cytomegalovirus exposure and HLA in healthy donors. The PCR made use of 60 Vbeta and 13 Jbeta primers. TCRdb's table, derived via immunoSEQ multiplex PCR, lists solely in-frame clones and lacks some. The sample contains 200,000 or so clones, about 80% of which appear only once. Sample: PBMCs. These receptor sequences come from a woman aged 45 to 65 in good health and CMV-seropositive.

The chain joins TRBV7-9 to TRBJ2-3; 7 nucleotides line up with TRBD2. Germline CDR1 SEHNR, CDR2 FQNEAQ (reference sequence). This CDR3 comprises 15 residues. J gave up 1 base and V 4 bases, and 5 bases lay outside the gene matches. The CDR3 loop is CASSSPAGGTDTQYF. In nucleotides, the CDR3 is TGTGCCAGCAGCTCCCCCGCGGGAGGCACAGATACGCAGTATTTT.

The rearrangement links TRBV5-4 to TRBJ2-7, with 8 nucleotides matching TRBD1. CDR3 size: 14 residues. Germline values: CDR1 SGHNT, CDR2 YYREEE (reference sequence). J gave up 2 bases and V 4 bases, and 5 bases lay outside the gene matches. The CDR3 sequence: CASSLQGEPYEQYF. CDR3 bases: TGTGCCAGCAGCCTACAGGGGGAACCCTACGAGCAGTACTTC.

The genes are TRBV5-8 and TRBJ2-3; 9 bases fit TRBD2. The trim removed 0 bases at V and 3 bases at J, leaving 5 bases unmatched. Per germline, CDR1 SGHTS and CDR2 YDEGEE. The CDR3 is made up of 16 amino acids. The CDR3 reads CASSLEGAGGTDTQYF. CDR3 nucleotides: TGTGCCAGCAGCTTGGAGGGAGCGGGGGGAACAGATACGCAGTATTTT.

The chain links TRBV4-1 to TRBJ2-7; 8 positions match TRBD1. The CDR3 totals 14 residues. V gave up 4 bases and J gave up 9 bases; unmatched junction bases: 11. Germline CDR1 and CDR2: MGHRA and YSYEKL. The DNA for the CDR3 is TGCGCCAGCAGCCCCACCGGACAGGGAAAGGTGCAGTACTTC. Amino acid sequence: CASSPTGQGKVQYF.

The V and J genes are TRBV6-5 and TRBJ2-7, with D perhaps TRBD1 (5 bases). Germline CDR1 is MNHEY and CDR2 is SVGAGI. This CDR3 has 14 residues. V dropped 1 base and J dropped 6 bases, with 13 bases sitting between them. CDR3 nucleotides: TGTGCCAGCAGTTACTTACAGGCCCCCTCCGAGCAGTACTTC. It yields the protein CASSYLQAPSEQYF.

This clone was detected only a few times. This CDR3 reads CASRRGFESPLHF. The DNA of the CDR3 is TGTGCCAGCCGGCGGGGGTTTGAGTCACCCCTCCACTTT. The V gene is TRBV6-5, the J gene TRBJ1-6, with D possibly being TRBD1 (5 bases). This CDR3 spans 13 amino acids. Trimming took off 8 bases at V and 10 bases at J, with 15 bases between the two ends. Germline V CDR1 and CDR2: MNHEY, SVGAGI.

On this clone: Sequence at one end of the junction differs from germline and may be a read error. This chain joins TRBV4-1 and TRBJ2-7; TRBD1 might be the D (7 bases). Per the germline V gene, CDR1 is MGHRA and CDR2 is YSYEKL. The length of the CDR3 is 14 residues. The CDR3 region is CASSQTGGRGEQYF. The CDR3 nucleotides are TGTGCCAGCAGCCAAACCGGGGGCAGGGGGGAGCAGTACTTC.

The chain joins TRBV6-6 to TRBJ1-4; 7 bases are shared with TRBD1. The CDR3 is 14 amino acids. J lost 8 bases, V lost 3 bases, and 6 bases had no gene match. Germline assignment: CDR1 MNHNY and CDR2 SVGAGI (reference sequence). CDR3: CASSYRGTVEKLFF. The CDR3 nucleotides read TGTGCCAGCAGTTATCGCGGGACAGTCGAAAAACTGTTTTTT.

V gene TRBV7-9 combines with J gene TRBJ1-5; possibly TRBD1 for D (5 bases). Germline CDR1 and CDR2: SEHNR and FQNEAQ (reference sequence). CDR3 length: 14 amino acids. V gave up 5 bases and J gave up 2 bases, with 10 bases separating them. The DNA for the CDR3 is TGTGCCAGCAGCCCCCAAGGGGGCAATCAGCCCCAGCATTTT. As protein: CASSPQGGNQPQHF.

On this clone itself: One end of the junction fails to match germline, which may point to a read error. The rearrangement links TRBV7-9 to TRBJ1-4; weak D call: TRBD1 (6 bases). In germline, CDR1 is SEHNR, CDR2 FQNEAQ (reference sequence). This CDR3 comprises 15 residues. CDR3 amino acids: CSSSQGGGTNEKLFF. CDR3 bases: TGTTCCAGCAGCCAAGGGGGGGGCACTAATGAAAAACTGTTTTTT.

The gene calls are TRBV4-2 and TRBJ1-2; the D is unclear. The length of the CDR3 is 15 residues. V lost 0 bases, J lost 1 base, and 9 bases lay in between. Germline V gives CDR1 LGHNA, CDR2 YNFKEQ. The CDR3 coding sequence is TGTGCCAGCAGCCAAGATCTCCGGGGTAACTATGGCTACACCTTC. This encodes CASSQDLRGNYGYTF.

The J gene is TRBJ1-1, the V gene TRBV6-1; D possibly corresponds to TRBD1 (5 bases). V lost 7 bases to trimming and J lost 3 bases, with 9 bases between them. Germline-derived CDR1 and CDR2 are MNHNS and SASEGT. This CDR3 contains 12 residues. In nucleotides, the CDR3 is TGTGCCAGCACCCGGGGGGACACTGAAGCTTTCTTT. This gives the protein CASTRGDTEAFF.

The chain has TRBV6-1 and TRBJ1-2; 7 nucleotides match TRBD1. The trim removed 5 bases at V and 7 bases at J, leaving 4 bases unmatched. This CDR3 contains 12 residues. The germline V gene has CDR1 MNHNS and CDR2 SASEGT. CDR3 DNA sequence: TGTGCCAGCAGTCCCACAGGGGCTGGCTACACCTTC. It is translated as CASSPTGAGYTF.

This chain uses TRBV2 with TRBJ1-5, with no clear D. Germline V lookup: CDR1 SNHLY, CDR2 FYNNEI. V gave up 5 bases and J gave up 7 bases, with 12 bases separating them. The CDR3 runs 13 residues. CDR3 in amino acids: CASSIAGGQPQHF. DNA of the CDR3: TGTGCCAGCAGTATAGCAGGAGGGCAGCCCCAGCATTTT. The variable domain in full, with the rest retrieved from reference TRBV2 and TRBJ1-5, is EPEVTQTPSHQVTQMGQEVILRCVPISNHLYFYWYRQILGQKVEFLVSFYNNEISEKSEIFDDQFSVERPDGSNFTLKIRSTKLEDSAMYFCASSIAGGQPQHFGDGTRLSIL.

The chain links TRBV5-6 to TRBJ2-1; a weak D match, TRBD1 (5 bases). This CDR3 is 15 amino acids long. Trimming took 1 base from V and 3 from J, leaving 11 bases between them. The V gene's germline CDR1 is SGHDT and CDR2 YYEEEE. The CDR3 here is CASSLSGRVYNEQFF. The DNA for the CDR3 is TGTGCCAGCAGCTTGTCGGGCAGGGTCTACAATGAGCAGTTCTTC.

This clone was seen only a few times. Additional DNA sequences in this sample encode the identical CDR3. This chain uses TRBV6-1 with TRBJ2-2, with 7 bases identical to TRBD1. V lost 6 bases to trimming and J lost 1 base; unmatched junction nucleotides: 2. In germline, CDR1 is MNHNS, CDR2 SASEGT. CDR3 size: 14 residues. CDR3 coding DNA: TGTGCCAGCAGGAGGACAGGGAACACCGGGGAGCTGTTTTTT. Translating gives CASRRTGNTGELFF.

V gene TRBV15 combines with J gene TRBJ2-3; D is unresolved. The germline V and J ends were trimmed by 1 base and 8 bases, with 7 bases remaining between them. The CDR3 contains 12 residues. Germline V gene lookup returns CDR1 LNHNV and CDR2 YYDKDF (reference sequence). The CDR3 is CATSRVSGTQYF. In DNA, the CDR3 is TGTGCCACCAGCAGAGTGTCCGGTACGCAGTATTTT.

The V and J genes are TRBV4-3 and TRBJ1-1; the D is unclear. Deletions cut 2 bases from V and 6 bases from J, with 10 bases between. Germline V gives CDR1 LGHNA, CDR2 YSLEER. The CDR3 totals 13 residues. The CDR3 bases are TGCGCCAGCAGCCAACCCCGCGGGGCTGAAGCTTTCTTT. Translated, it gives CASSQPRGAEAFF.

This chain links TRBV29-1 with TRBJ2-1; perhaps TRBD1 as D (6 bases). Trimming took off 5 bases at V and 6 bases at J, with 11 bases between the two ends. This CDR3 has 12 residues. Per the germline V gene, CDR1 is SQVTM and CDR2 is ANQGSEA. The CDR3 region has the DNA TGCAGCGTTACCAGGGGCGGCAATGAGCAGTTCTTC. Its protein product is CSVTRGGNEQFF.

The chain is built from TRBV2 and TRBJ2-7, with D possibly matching TRBD2 (5 bases). The ends were cut back, 4 bases at V and 1 base at J, with 8 bases in the middle. Germline V gives CDR1 SNHLY, CDR2 FYNNEI. The CDR3 consists of 13 residues. The chain's CDR3 is CASSGLASYEQYF. The CDR3, as DNA: TGTGCCAGCAGTGGTCTAGCTTCCTACGAGCAGTACTTC.

The chain has TRBV6-5 and TRBJ1-6, with D uncertain. Between the trimmed V and J ends, which lost 5 bases and 9 bases, there was a span of 17 bases. In germline, CDR1 is MNHEY, CDR2 SVGAGI. This CDR3 has 15 residues. The CDR3 DNA reads TGTGCCAGCAGTCCCCCCCGGGGTTTTAGTTCACCCCTCCACTTT. Translation: CASSPPRGFSSPLHF.

The J gene is TRBJ2-1, the V gene TRBV7-2; tentative D call: TRBD1 (5 bases). This CDR3 is built from 15 residues. V shed 2 bases and J shed 3 bases, with 11 bases lying between them. Germline V gives CDR1 SGHTA, CDR2 FQGNSA. CDR3 sequence (DNA): TGTGCCAGCAGCTTAACAGGAACCTACTACAATGAGCAGTTCTTC. This encodes CASSLTGTYYNEQFF.

This chain links TRBV2 with TRBJ2-1; no clear D gene. The CDR3 runs 13 residues. The ends were cut back, 3 bases at V and 3 bases at J, with 6 bases in the middle. CDR1 is SNHLY, CDR2 FYNNEI, per germline. The CDR3 loop reads CASSDYSYNEQFF. DNA for the CDR3: TGTGCCAGCAGTGATTACAGCTACAATGAGCAGTTCTTC.

The count of this clone is one. The chain is built from TRBV2 and TRBJ2-7, with D maybe TRBD1 (6 bases). This CDR3 region has 13 residues. Trimming pared 4 bases from V and 7 bases from J, leaving 14 bases between. Germline assignment: CDR1 SNHLY and CDR2 FYNNEI. In DNA, the CDR3 is TGTGCCAGCAGTGTTGGCAGGGGAAGGGAGCAGTACTTC. This encodes CASSVGRGREQYF.

This clone was counted a few times. The genes are TRBV9 and TRBJ2-5; D remains ambiguous. The germline CDR1 and CDR2 sequences are SGDLS and YYNGEE. The CDR3 totals 11 residues. V was pared by 2 bases and J by 6 bases, with 5 bases between. For the CDR3, the DNA is TGTGCCAGCAGCGTGAGAAAGACCCAGTACTTC. It specifies CASSVRKTQYF. Full variable domain (remainder filled in from reference TRBV9 and TRBJ2-5): DSGVTQTPKHLITATGQRVTLRCSPRSGDLSVYWYQQSLDQGLQFLIQYYNGEERAKGNILERFSAQQFPDLHSELNLSSLELGDSALYFCASSVRKTQYFGPGTRLLVL.

The V call is TRBV15, the J call TRBJ2-5, with TRBD2 as a possible D gene (7 bases). The CDR3 is 19 amino acids. Germline values: CDR1 LNHNV, CDR2 YYDKDF (reference sequence). With 2 bases removed from V and 2 bases from J, the gap between germline ends came to 24 bases. The CDR3 sequence is CATSRNTMGGLTLQETQYF. The CDR3 DNA reads TGTGCCACCAGCAGAAACACAATGGGGGGGCTAACCCTGCAAGAGACCCAGTACTTC.

This clone was seen only a few times. The chain recombines TRBV19 with TRBJ1-5, with D hard to call. Per the germline V gene, CDR1 is LNHDA and CDR2 is SQIVND (reference sequence). This CDR3 spans 13 amino acids. The germline V and J ends were trimmed by 7 bases and 6 bases, with 13 bases remaining between them. CDR3 sequence reads: CASKNLGGQPQHF. The CDR3 nucleotides read TGTGCCAGTAAAAACCTGGGAGGTCAGCCCCAGCATTTT.

This clone was seen once. This chain connects TRBV18 to TRBJ2-7; TRBD2 aligns across 8 bases. The germline gives CDR1 KGHSH, CDR2 LQKENI. V lost 4 bases, J lost 6 bases, and 5 bases stayed unmatched. The CDR3 extends over 13 amino acids. The CDR3 sequence: CASSHGGVAEQYF. The CDR3 DNA sequence: TGTGCCAGCTCACACGGGGGGGTGGCCGAGCAGTACTTC.

This chain uses TRBV10-2 with TRBJ1-5; 8 bases agree with TRBD1. The CDR3 is made up of 13 amino acids. Germline CDR1 and CDR2: WSHSY and SAAADI. V trimming: 6 bases; J trimming: 7 bases; junction bases outside the gene matches: 5. The CDR3 DNA sequence: TGCGCCAGCAGAGGACAGGGTGGCCAGCCCCAGCATTTT. Its protein product is CASRGQGGQPQHF.

CDR3 sequence reads: CASSLNEGEQFF. The CDR3 DNA sequence: TGTGCCAGCAGCTTAAATGAGGGTGAGCAGTTCTTC. The V call is TRBV5-4, the J call TRBJ2-1; D possibly corresponds to TRBD2 (5 bases). V lost 2 bases and J lost 9, with 9 bases in between. Germline lookup yields CDR1 SGHNT and CDR2 YYREEE (reference sequence). The CDR3 extends over 12 amino acids.